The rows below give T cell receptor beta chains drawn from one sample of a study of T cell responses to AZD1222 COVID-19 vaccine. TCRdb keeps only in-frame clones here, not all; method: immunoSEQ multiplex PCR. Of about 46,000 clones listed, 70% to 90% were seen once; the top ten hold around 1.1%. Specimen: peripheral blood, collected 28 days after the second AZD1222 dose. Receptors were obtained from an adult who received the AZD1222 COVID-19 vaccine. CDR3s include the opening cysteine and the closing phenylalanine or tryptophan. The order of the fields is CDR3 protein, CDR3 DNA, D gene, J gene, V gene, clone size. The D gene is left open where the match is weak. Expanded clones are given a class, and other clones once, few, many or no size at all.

CDR3aa: CAWSADANNQPQHF; CDR3nt: TGTGCCTGGAGTGCGGACGCTAACAATCAGCCCCAGCATTTT; d_gene: NA; j_gene: TRBJ1-5; v_gene: TRBV30; abundance: NA
CDR3aa: CASSLGLQGARYGYTF; CDR3nt: TGTGCCAGCAGCTTAGGCCTACAGGGGGCGCGGTATGGCTACACCTTC; d_gene: TRBD1; j_gene: TRBJ1-2; v_gene: TRBV11-2; abundance: once
CDR3aa: CASKPGRNSPLHF; CDR3nt: TGTGCCAGCAAACCAGGCCGTAATTCACCCCTCCACTTT; d_gene: NA; j_gene: TRBJ1-6; v_gene: TRBV28; abundance: NA
CDR3aa: CASSPSGQIYGYTF; CDR3nt: TGCGCCAGCAGCCCGTCGGGACAGATCTATGGCTACACCTTC; d_gene: TRBD1; j_gene: TRBJ1-2; v_gene: TRBV5-1; abundance: NA
CDR3aa: CASSLISSGREFQETQYF; CDR3nt: TGCGCCAGCAGCTTGATTTCTAGCGGGAGAGAATTCCAAGAGACCCAGTACTTC; d_gene: TRBD2; j_gene: TRBJ2-5; v_gene: TRBV5-1; abundance: NA
CDR3aa: CASSSDDTDTQYF; CDR3nt: TGCGCCAGCAGCTCGGACGACACAGATACGCAGTATTTT; d_gene: NA; j_gene: TRBJ2-3; v_gene: TRBV5-1; abundance: NA
CDR3aa: CATRQGIITGELFF; CDR3nt: TGTGCCACGCGACAGGGTATAATTACCGGGGAGCTGTTTTTT; d_gene: TRBD1; j_gene: TRBJ2-2; v_gene: TRBV2; abundance: NA
CDR3aa: CASSHPRTEAFF; CDR3nt: TGTGCCAGTAGCCATCCCCGCACTGAAGCTTTCTTT; d_gene: NA; j_gene: TRBJ1-1; v_gene: TRBV19; abundance: NA
CDR3aa: CASKRGLDLTDHF; CDR3nt: TGCGCCAGCAAACGGGGCCTAGATTTAACCGACCATTTT; d_gene: NA; j_gene: TRBJ2-3; v_gene: TRBV5-1; abundance: NA
CDR3aa: CASQQGYEQYF; CDR3nt: TGCGCCAGTCAACAGGGCTACGAGCAGTACTTC; d_gene: NA; j_gene: TRBJ2-7; v_gene: TRBV10-1; abundance: NA
CDR3aa: CASSLVGGSGNQPQHF; CDR3nt: TGTGCCAGCAGCTTGGTGGGAGGTAGCGGCAATCAGCCCCAGCATTTT; d_gene: NA; j_gene: TRBJ1-5; v_gene: TRBV5-6; abundance: NA
CDR3aa: CASSFETAGELFF; CDR3nt: TGTGCCAGCAGTTTTGAGACAGCCGGGGAGCTGTTTTTT; d_gene: NA; j_gene: TRBJ2-2; v_gene: TRBV27; abundance: NA
CDR3aa: CASSPRTGGFSEQYF; CDR3nt: TGTGCCAGCAGCCCCCGGACAGGGGGCTTCTCCGAGCAGTACTTC; d_gene: TRBD1; j_gene: TRBJ2-7; v_gene: TRBV7-3; abundance: once
CDR3aa: CASSLWAGTEAFF; CDR3nt: TGTGCCAGCAGCTTGTGGGCAGGCACTGAAGCTTTCTTT; d_gene: NA; j_gene: TRBJ1-1; v_gene: TRBV5-6; abundance: NA
CDR3aa: CASSLGRVGTPSGNTIYF; CDR3nt: TGTGCCAGCAGCTTAGGAAGGGTGGGGACCCCCTCTGGAAACACCATATATTTT; d_gene: NA; j_gene: TRBJ1-3; v_gene: TRBV7-3; abundance: few
CDR3aa: CASSRDGQSPLHF; CDR3nt: TGTGCCAGCAGCCGCGACGGGCAATCACCCCTCCACTTT; d_gene: NA; j_gene: TRBJ1-6; v_gene: TRBV7-9; abundance: NA
CDR3aa: CASSGRSYSSYNSPLHF; CDR3nt: TGTGCCAGCAGTGGAAGGAGTTACAGCTCCTATAATTCACCCCTCCACTTT; d_gene: NA; j_gene: TRBJ1-6; v_gene: TRBV6-1; abundance: NA
CDR3aa: CATSRRENSPLHF; CDR3nt: TGTGCCACCTCACGCAGGGAGAATTCACCCCTCCACTTT; d_gene: NA; j_gene: TRBJ1-6; v_gene: TRBV2; abundance: NA
CDR3aa: CSASRGLIYEQYF; CDR3nt: TGCAGTGCTAGTAGAGGGTTGATCTACGAGCAGTACTTC; d_gene: NA; j_gene: TRBJ2-7; v_gene: TRBV20-1; abundance: NA
CDR3aa: CSASLLGNQPQHF; CDR3nt: TGCAGTGCTAGTCTGCTGGGCAATCAGCCCCAGCATTTT; d_gene: NA; j_gene: TRBJ1-5; v_gene: TRBV20-1; abundance: few
CDR3aa: CASSVSGSSADTQYF; CDR3nt: TGTGCCAGCAGCGTAAGCGGGAGTTCAGCAGATACGCAGTATTTT; d_gene: TRBD2; j_gene: TRBJ2-3; v_gene: TRBV9; abundance: NA
CDR3aa: CASSGQGRSGYTF; CDR3nt: TGTGCCAGTAGTGGACAGGGGCGTTCTGGCTACACCTTC; d_gene: TRBD1; j_gene: TRBJ1-2; v_gene: TRBV19; abundance: NA
CDR3aa: CASRELAGGIDTQYF; CDR3nt: TGTGCCAGCAGAGAGCTAGCGGGAGGAATAGATACGCAGTATTTT; d_gene: TRBD2; j_gene: TRBJ2-3; v_gene: TRBV27; abundance: NA
CDR3aa: CAWEGGHVGEQYF; CDR3nt: TGTGCCTGGGAAGGGGGCCACGTAGGCGAGCAGTACTTC; d_gene: TRBD1; j_gene: TRBJ2-7; v_gene: TRBV30; abundance: few
CDR3aa: CASSFSRDSYGYTF; CDR3nt: TGTGCCAGCAGCTTCTCTCGGGACAGCTATGGCTACACCTTC; d_gene: TRBD1; j_gene: TRBJ1-2; v_gene: TRBV5-6; abundance: NA
CDR3aa: CASSLRAGGGYEQYF; CDR3nt: TGTGCCAGCAGCCTGCGGGCCGGGGGTGGCTACGAGCAGTACTTC; d_gene: NA; j_gene: TRBJ2-7; v_gene: TRBV3-1/TRBV3-2; abundance: NA
CDR3aa: CASSYRARSGYTF; CDR3nt: TGTGCCAGCAGTTACCGGGCAAGATCTGGCTACACCTTC; d_gene: NA; j_gene: TRBJ1-2; v_gene: TRBV6-5; abundance: few
CDR3aa: CASSPPSKGQGATDTQYF; CDR3nt: TGTGCCAGCAGCCCACCATCCAAGGGGCAGGGGGCAACAGATACGCAGTATTTT; d_gene: TRBD1; j_gene: TRBJ2-3; v_gene: TRBV3-1/TRBV3-2; abundance: NA
CDR3aa: CASSPHPGTEAFF; CDR3nt: TGTGCCAGCAGCCCTCACCCAGGGACTGAAGCTTTCTTT; d_gene: NA; j_gene: TRBJ1-1; v_gene: TRBV9; abundance: NA
CDR3aa: CASGLTTGYTEAFF; CDR3nt: TGTGCTAGTGGTTTGACGACAGGGTACACTGAAGCTTTCTTT; d_gene: TRBD1; j_gene: TRBJ1-1; v_gene: TRBV12-5; abundance: NA
CDR3aa: CASSIVFGELFF; CDR3nt: TGTGCCAGTAGTATCGTCTTCGGGGAGCTGTTTTTT; d_gene: NA; j_gene: TRBJ2-2; v_gene: TRBV19; abundance: few
CDR3aa: CASSLSSWGTEAFF; CDR3nt: TGCGCCAGCAGCTTGTCTTCCTGGGGGACTGAAGCTTTCTTT; d_gene: NA; j_gene: TRBJ1-1; v_gene: TRBV5-1; abundance: NA
CDR3aa: CASSSGQAPPSVTGELFF; CDR3nt: TGCGCCAGCAGCTCGGGACAGGCCCCGCCTAGCGTTACCGGGGAGCTGTTTTTT; d_gene: TRBD1; j_gene: TRBJ2-2; v_gene: TRBV5-1; abundance: NA
CDR3aa: CASSTPGQGFQPQHF; CDR3nt: TGCGCCAGCAGCACACCGGGACAGGGGTTTCAGCCCCAGCATTTT; d_gene: TRBD1; j_gene: TRBJ1-5; v_gene: TRBV5-1; abundance: NA
CDR3aa: CASSQDWTEAGDSPLHF; CDR3nt: TGTGCCAGCAGCCAAGACTGGACAGAAGCTGGGGATTCACCCCTCCACTTT; d_gene: NA; j_gene: TRBJ1-6; v_gene: TRBV3-1/TRBV3-2; abundance: once
CDR3aa: CASSYLASLLGAQFF; CDR3nt: TGTGCCAGCAGTTACTTGGCTAGCTTACTCGGTGCGCAGTTCTTC; d_gene: NA; j_gene: TRBJ2-1; v_gene: TRBV6-2/TRBV6-3; abundance: NA
CDR3aa: CASSLSGTSSYNEQFF; CDR3nt: TGTGCCAGCAGCCTTAGCGGGACCAGCTCCTACAATGAGCAGTTCTTC; d_gene: TRBD2; j_gene: TRBJ2-1; v_gene: TRBV5-6; abundance: NA
CDR3aa: CSASVGPPGGAFF; CDR3nt: TGCAGTGCTAGTGTCGGCCCCCCGGGGGGAGCTTTCTTT; d_gene: NA; j_gene: TRBJ1-1; v_gene: TRBV20-1; abundance: once
CDR3aa: CASSIDSGTAADTQYF; CDR3nt: TGTGCCAGTAGTATAGATTCCGGGACAGCCGCAGATACGCAGTATTTT; d_gene: TRBD1; j_gene: TRBJ2-3; v_gene: TRBV19; abundance: NA
CDR3aa: CASSLGPDRGFDGYTF; CDR3nt: TGTGCCAGCAGCTTAGGGCCGGACAGGGGGTTCGATGGCTACACCTTC; d_gene: TRBD1; j_gene: TRBJ1-2; v_gene: TRBV7-2; abundance: few
CDR3aa: CASSTPGTGIDGYTF; CDR3nt: TGCGCCAGCAGCACTCCCGGGACAGGGATTGATGGCTACACCTTC; d_gene: TRBD1; j_gene: TRBJ1-2; v_gene: TRBV5-1; abundance: NA